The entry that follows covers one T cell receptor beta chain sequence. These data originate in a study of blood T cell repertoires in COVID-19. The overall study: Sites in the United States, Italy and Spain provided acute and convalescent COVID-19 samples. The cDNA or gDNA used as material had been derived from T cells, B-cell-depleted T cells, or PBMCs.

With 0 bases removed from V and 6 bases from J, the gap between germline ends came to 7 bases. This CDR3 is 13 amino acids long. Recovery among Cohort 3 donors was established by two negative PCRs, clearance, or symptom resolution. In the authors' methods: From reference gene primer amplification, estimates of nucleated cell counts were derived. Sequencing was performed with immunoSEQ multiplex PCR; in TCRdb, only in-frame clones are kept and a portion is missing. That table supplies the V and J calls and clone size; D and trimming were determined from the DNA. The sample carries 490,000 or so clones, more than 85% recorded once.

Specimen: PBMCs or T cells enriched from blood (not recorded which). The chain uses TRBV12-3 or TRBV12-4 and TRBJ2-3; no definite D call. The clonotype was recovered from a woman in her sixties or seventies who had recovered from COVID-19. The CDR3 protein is CASSLATRDTQYF. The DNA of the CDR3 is TGTGCCAGCAGTTTAGCCACGAGGGATACGCAGTATTTT.